A selection of T cell receptor beta chains follows, all from one sample in a study of T cell responses to AZD1222 COVID-19 vaccine. Some clones are missing from TCRdb's copy, which holds only in-frame ones; the method was immunoSEQ multiplex PCR. The sample has some 60,000 clones; approximately 80% are singletons. Source: peripheral blood, taken on day 0 of AZD1222 vaccination. The receptors were sampled from an adult in good health. Each CDR3 is given with its conserved first and last residue. Fields, in order: J gene, V gene, clone size, D gene, CDR3 DNA, CDR3 protein. D genes are given only for firm matches. A clone size is listed for some rows: how often the clone was seen (once, few, many), or a class if it is expanded.

TRBJ1-5	TRBV19	-	TRBD1	TGTGCCAGTATCACTTCCACAGGGGCCCCGTGGCAGCCCCAGCATTTT	CASITSTGAPWQPQHF
TRBJ1-6	TRBV11-2	-	-	TGTGCCAGCAGCGTCGACAGGCCCGATTCACCCCTCCACTTT	CASSVDRPDSPLHF
TRBJ2-7	TRBV5-4	-	TRBD1	TGTGCCAGCAGCTTTAAAGACAGGGGGCGCCACGAGCAGTACTTC	CASSFKDRGRHEQYF
TRBJ2-7	TRBV5-1	few	-	TGCGCCAGCAGCTTGGACCCTAGCGCCTCCTACGAGCAGTACTTC	CASSLDPSASYEQYF
TRBJ1-6	TRBV5-1	-	TRBD1	TGCGCCAGCAGCTTACAGGGGTTCTATAATTCACCCCTCCACTTT	CASSLQGFYNSPLHF
TRBJ2-1	TRBV3-1/TRBV3-2	-	-	TGTGCCAGCAGCCAAGCCTATGAGCAGTTCTTC	CASSQAYEQFF
TRBJ1-4	TRBV5-8	-	-	TGTGCCAGCAGCTTGACTAGACAGGTTTTGCTACGGGAAAAACTGTTTTTT	CASSLTRQVLLREKLFF
TRBJ2-3	TRBV14	-	-	TGTGCCAGCAGCCAAGGCGGCAGACCTAGCACAGATACGCAGTATTTT	CASSQGGRPSTDTQYF
TRBJ1-1	TRBV9	-	-	TGTGCCAGCAGCGTAGGTGGAGAGATGAACACTGAAGCTTTCTTT	CASSVGGEMNTEAFF
TRBJ2-1	TRBV7-6	-	TRBD1	TGTGCCAGCAGCTTAGAGGGGGCGAATGAGCAGTTCTTC	CASSLEGANEQFF
TRBJ2-5	TRBV2	-	TRBD2	TGTGCCGCGGGGGGTTGGGAGACCCAGTACTTC	CAAGGWETQYF
TRBJ2-7	TRBV29-1	-	TRBD2	TGCAGCGTTGGGGGGACTAGCGGGTACGAGCAGTACTTC	CSVGGTSGYEQYF
TRBJ1-1	TRBV5-4	-	TRBD1	TGTGCCAGCAGCAAGGTGGGACAGCCTAACACTGAAGCTTTCTTT	CASSKVGQPNTEAFF
TRBJ2-1	TRBV24-1	-	-	TGTGCCACCAGTGATTTGCAAATCGGGGGGCGGCAGTTCTTC	CATSDLQIGGRQFF
TRBJ2-5	TRBV11-2	-	-	TGTGCCAGCAGCTTATTCAGTTTGGCACGGAGACAAGAGACCCAGTACTTC	CASSLFSLARRQETQYF
TRBJ1-4	TRBV7-9	-	TRBD1	TGTGCCAGCAGCTGGGGGACAGCTAATGAAAAACTGTTTTTT	CASSWGTANEKLFF
TRBJ2-1	TRBV19	-	-	TGTGCCAGTAGTATCTCGCTAGCGTGGGATGAGCAGTTCTTC	CASSISLAWDEQFF
TRBJ1-2	TRBV18	-	-	TGTGCCAGCTCAGACGACGGATTTTCTGATGGCTACACCTTC	CASSDDGFSDGYTF
TRBJ1-2	TRBV30	few	-	TGTGCCTGGGGCAGAGAAGGTCGGGGCTACACCTTC	CAWGREGRGYTF
TRBJ1-1	TRBV12-3/TRBV12-4	-	-	TGTGCCAGCAGTTTAGGTGGGAATGAAGCTTTCTTT	CASSLGGNEAFF
TRBJ2-4	TRBV4-1	-	-	TGCGCCAGCAGCCGGGAGGGACAGGCCCCCTTCTACTTC	CASSREGQAPFYF
TRBJ1-1	TRBV6-2/TRBV6-3	-	-	TGTGCCAGCAGTTTCAACGACAATTGGGGAGCTTTCTTT	CASSFNDNWGAFF
TRBJ1-1	TRBV5-8	-	-	TGTGCCAGCAGCTTGGAAAGGTTTAGGGGTAACACTGAAGCTTTCTTT	CASSLERFRGNTEAFF
TRBJ2-1	TRBV7-2	few	TRBD2	TGTGCCAGCAGCTTAGCCCTCCTAGAACTAGCGGGGGGAGGGCAGTTCTTC	CASSLALLELAGGGQFF
TRBJ2-1	TRBV7-2	-	-	TGTGCCAGCAGCTTAAGCCGACAACGGGGCAATGAGCAGTTCTTC	CASSLSRQRGNEQFF
TRBJ2-1	TRBV9	-	-	TGTGCCAGCAGCGTCGTCGCACTAGGCACCAATGAGCAGTTCTTC	CASSVVALGTNEQFF
TRBJ1-2	TRBV5-1	-	-	TGCGCCAGCAGCACCCAGGGGAGCTTTCCCTATGGCTACACCTTC	CASSTQGSFPYGYTF
TRBJ2-6	TRBV6-5	-	-	TGTGCAGGAGGGGTGGAGGGGGCCAACGTCCTGACTTTC	CAGGVEGANVLTF